This entry concerns a single TCR beta chain. Its antigen is not known. The sample originates from a study of T cell repertoires in cytomegalovirus infection. Overall study findings and caveats: In two of eight donors, the top clonotype was HLA-C-restricted CMV-specific.

TCRdb recomputed calls from the reads with MiXCR, one row per CDR3 protein. Seen here are hundreds of thousands of distinct CDR3 sequences, 30% to 40% observed once, and the top ten hold over 12%. This TCR was sampled from a human donor in good health (CMV status not recorded). Some clones in this sample may be carry-over from other donors' samples. This sample comprised cultured CD8+ T cells from PBMCs, obtained from culture after CMV antigen stimulation.

CDR3 nucleotides: TGTGCCAGCAGTCTTGACAGGGGGGAGGACCTGTGGGAGACCCAGTACTTC. Translated: CASSLDRGEDLWETQYF. The rearrangement joins TRBV28 to TRBJ2-5; 9 positions agree with TRBD1. The germline V gene has CDR1 MDHEN and CDR2 SYDVKM. The CDR3 sequence is 17 residues long. With V trimmed by 5 bases and J by 5 bases, 15 bases remained unmatched.